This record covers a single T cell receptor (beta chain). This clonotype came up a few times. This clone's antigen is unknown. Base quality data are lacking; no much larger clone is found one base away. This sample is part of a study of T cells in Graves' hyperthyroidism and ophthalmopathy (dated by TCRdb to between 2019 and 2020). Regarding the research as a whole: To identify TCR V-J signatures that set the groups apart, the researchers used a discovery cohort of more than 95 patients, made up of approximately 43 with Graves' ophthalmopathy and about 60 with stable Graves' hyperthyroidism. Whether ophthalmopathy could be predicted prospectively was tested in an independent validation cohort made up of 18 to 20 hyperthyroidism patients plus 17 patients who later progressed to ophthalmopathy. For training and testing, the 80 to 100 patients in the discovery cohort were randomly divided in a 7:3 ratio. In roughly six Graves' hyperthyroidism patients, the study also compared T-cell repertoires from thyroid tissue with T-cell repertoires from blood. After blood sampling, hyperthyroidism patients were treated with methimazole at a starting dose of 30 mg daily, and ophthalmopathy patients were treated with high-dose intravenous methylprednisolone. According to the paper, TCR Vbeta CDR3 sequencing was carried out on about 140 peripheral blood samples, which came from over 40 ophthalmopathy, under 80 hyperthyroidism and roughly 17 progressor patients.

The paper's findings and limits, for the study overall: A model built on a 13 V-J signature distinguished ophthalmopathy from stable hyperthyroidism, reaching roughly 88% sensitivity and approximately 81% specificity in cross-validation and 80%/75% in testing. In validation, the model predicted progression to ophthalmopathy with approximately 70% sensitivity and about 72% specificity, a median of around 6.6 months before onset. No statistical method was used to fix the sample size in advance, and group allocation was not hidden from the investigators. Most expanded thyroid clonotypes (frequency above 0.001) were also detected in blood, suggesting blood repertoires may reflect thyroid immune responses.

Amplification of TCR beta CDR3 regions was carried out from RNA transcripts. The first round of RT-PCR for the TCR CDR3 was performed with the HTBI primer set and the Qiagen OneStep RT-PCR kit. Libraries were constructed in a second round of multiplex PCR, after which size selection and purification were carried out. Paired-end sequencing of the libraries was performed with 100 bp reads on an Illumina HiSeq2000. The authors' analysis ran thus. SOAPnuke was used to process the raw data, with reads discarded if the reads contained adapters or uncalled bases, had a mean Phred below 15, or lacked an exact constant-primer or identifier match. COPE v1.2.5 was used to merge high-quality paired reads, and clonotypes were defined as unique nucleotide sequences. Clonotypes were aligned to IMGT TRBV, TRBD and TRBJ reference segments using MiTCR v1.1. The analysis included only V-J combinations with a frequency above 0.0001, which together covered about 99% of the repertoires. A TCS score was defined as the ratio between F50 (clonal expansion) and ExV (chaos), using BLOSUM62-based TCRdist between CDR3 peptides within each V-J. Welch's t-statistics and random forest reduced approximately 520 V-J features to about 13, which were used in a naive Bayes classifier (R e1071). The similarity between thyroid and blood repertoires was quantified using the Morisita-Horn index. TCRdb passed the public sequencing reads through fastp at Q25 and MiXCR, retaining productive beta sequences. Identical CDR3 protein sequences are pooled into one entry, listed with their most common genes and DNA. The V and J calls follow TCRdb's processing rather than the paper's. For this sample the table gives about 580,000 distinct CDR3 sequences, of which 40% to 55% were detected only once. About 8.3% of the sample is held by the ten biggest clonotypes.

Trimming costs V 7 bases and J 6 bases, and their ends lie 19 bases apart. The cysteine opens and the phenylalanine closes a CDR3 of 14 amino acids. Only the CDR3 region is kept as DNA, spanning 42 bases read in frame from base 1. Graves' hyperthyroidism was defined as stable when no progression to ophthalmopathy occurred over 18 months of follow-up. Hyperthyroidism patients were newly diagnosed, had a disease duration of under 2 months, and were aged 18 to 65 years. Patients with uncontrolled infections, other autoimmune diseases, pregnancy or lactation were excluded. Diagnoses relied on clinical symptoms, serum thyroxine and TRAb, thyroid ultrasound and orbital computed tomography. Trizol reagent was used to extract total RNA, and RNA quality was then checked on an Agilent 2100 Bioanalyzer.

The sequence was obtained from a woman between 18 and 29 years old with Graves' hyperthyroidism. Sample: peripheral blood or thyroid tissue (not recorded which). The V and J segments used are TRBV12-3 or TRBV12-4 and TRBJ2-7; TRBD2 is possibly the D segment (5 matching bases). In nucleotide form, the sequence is TGTGCCAGCACCAGAGGTAACGCACGGGGCGAGCAGTACTTC. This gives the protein CASTRGNARGEQYF.